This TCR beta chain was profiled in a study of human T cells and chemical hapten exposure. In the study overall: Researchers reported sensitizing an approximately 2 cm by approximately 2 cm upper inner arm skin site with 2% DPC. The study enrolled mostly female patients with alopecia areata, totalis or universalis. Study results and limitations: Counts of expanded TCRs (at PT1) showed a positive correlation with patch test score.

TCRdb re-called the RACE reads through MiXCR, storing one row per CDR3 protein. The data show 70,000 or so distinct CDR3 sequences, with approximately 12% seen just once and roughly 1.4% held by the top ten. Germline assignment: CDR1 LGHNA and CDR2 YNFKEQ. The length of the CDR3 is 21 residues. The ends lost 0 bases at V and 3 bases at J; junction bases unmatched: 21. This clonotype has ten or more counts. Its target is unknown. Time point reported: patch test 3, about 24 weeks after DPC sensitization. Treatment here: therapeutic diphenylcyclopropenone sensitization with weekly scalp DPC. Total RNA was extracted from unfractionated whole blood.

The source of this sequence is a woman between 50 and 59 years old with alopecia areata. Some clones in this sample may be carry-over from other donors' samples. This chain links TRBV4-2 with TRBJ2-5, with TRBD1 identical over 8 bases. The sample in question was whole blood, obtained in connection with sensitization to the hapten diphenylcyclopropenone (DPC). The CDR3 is CASSQDESATGARFLKETQYF. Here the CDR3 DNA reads TGTGCCAGCAGCCAAGATGAGAGCGCGACAGGGGCCCGTTTTTTGAAAGAGACCCAGTACTTC.